One and the same sample provided the 16 T cell receptor beta chains below, sequenced in a study of Ad26.COV2.S vaccination and SARS-CoV-2 variants. Produced via immunoSEQ multiplex PCR; TCRdb's table is partial and in-frame only. The sample contains about 87,000 clones, more than 70% of which appear only once. The input for sequencing was peripheral blood, taken after recovery from COVID-19. The receptor source for this set is a human donor who had recovered from COVID-19.

This chain connects TRBV7-8 to TRBJ2-2; no clear D gene. The CDR3 runs 15 residues. The germline CDR1 and CDR2 sequences are SGHVS and FQNEAQ. Trimming removed 5 bases from V and 1 base from J, with 11 bases in between. The CDR3 protein is CASSAWTVNTGELFF. The CDR3 coding sequence is TGTGCCAGCAGCGCATGGACGGTGAACACCGGGGAGCTGTTTTTT.

The chain couples TRBV7-9 to TRBJ2-7; 8 bases fit TRBD2. Germline loops: CDR1 SEHNR, CDR2 FQNEAQ (reference sequence). The CDR3 contains 15 residues. V trimming: 1 base; J trimming: 3 bases; junction bases outside the gene matches: 5. Here the CDR3 reads CASSLGLAGVYEQYF. CDR3 DNA sequence: TGTGCCAGCAGCTTAGGGCTAGCGGGTGTCTACGAGCAGTACTTC.

The chain couples TRBV7-2 to TRBJ2-3, with TRBD2 matching over 7 bases. Looked up from germline, CDR1 is SGHTA and CDR2 is FQGNSA. After removal of 3 bases from V and 4 bases from J, the junction contained 7 bases not matched to a gene. This CDR3 comprises 15 residues. The CDR3, as DNA: TGTGCCAGCAGCTTGGGTCCAGCGGGGTCAGATACGCAGTATTTT. This codes for CASSLGPAGSDTQYF.

This clone was seen repeatedly, ten times or more. This chain uses TRBV10-1 with TRBJ1-5; 7 bases line up with TRBD1. The CDR3 has 15 residues. From germline, CDR1 is WNHNN and CDR2 SYGVQD (reference sequence). Unmatched junction bases numbered 10, after V lost 8 bases and J lost 3 bases. This chain's CDR3 is CASSSGTADNQPQHF. The DNA for the CDR3 is TGCGCCAGCTCAAGCGGGACAGCTGACAATCAGCCCCAGCATTTT.

The V gene is TRBV7-2, the J gene TRBJ2-1; 8 bases are a match to TRBD2. CDR1 is SGHTA, CDR2 FQGNSA, per germline. CDR3 size: 15 residues. V lost 1 base, J lost 4 bases, and 3 bases stayed unmatched. The CDR3 sequence is CASSLGGTSYNEQFF. CDR3 DNA sequence: TGTGCCAGCAGCTTAGGCGGGACTAGTTACAATGAGCAGTTCTTC.

The chain uses TRBV6-6 and TRBJ2-1; 10 nucleotides match TRBD2. The CDR3 is 15 amino acids. The germline CDR1 and CDR2 sequences are MNHNY and SVGAGI (reference sequence). V shed 4 bases, J shed 4 bases, and the junction held 4 bases outside the gene matches. The CDR3 region has the DNA TGTGCCAGCAGTTCCGGGACTAGCGTATACAATGAGCAGTTCTTC. It yields the protein CASSSGTSVYNEQFF.

This chain links TRBV7-2 with TRBJ2-3; no firm D call. The CDR3 has 12 residues. In germline, CDR1 is SGHTA, CDR2 FQGNSA. V lost 5 bases and J lost 6, with 9 bases in between. The CDR3 loop is CASSLMDDTQYF. In DNA form, the CDR3 reads TGTGCCAGCAGCCTAATGGACGATACGCAGTATTTT.

This clone has only one observation. The chain recombines TRBV18 with TRBJ2-6; no firm D call. Between the trimmed V and J ends, which lost 2 bases and 2 bases, there was a span of 10 bases. The CDR3 covers 16 residues. The germline gives CDR1 KGHSH, CDR2 LQKENI. CDR3 sequence (DNA): TGTGCCAGCTCACCAGTGAAGATTGCTGGGGCCAACGTCCTGACTTTC. This sequence encodes CASSPVKIAGANVLTF.

The DNA of the CDR3 is TGTGCCAGCAGCTTTGGTACCCGAATAGCGGGAGGTCAACCCTACGAGCAGTACTTC. This translates into CASSFGTRIAGGQPYEQYF. This chain joins TRBV7-2 and TRBJ2-7; 10 bases fit TRBD2. Germline V gene lookup returns CDR1 SGHTA and CDR2 FQGNSA. Losses at the gene ends were 3 bases for V and 2 bases for J; bases not matched to a gene: 16. The CDR3 is made up of 19 amino acids.

The V and J genes are TRBV9 and TRBJ2-7, with TRBD2 matching over 11 bases. J was trimmed by 3 bases and V by 4 bases; bases with no gene match: 6. The CDR3 has 15 residues. Germline V gene data show CDR1 as SGDLS and CDR2 as YYNGEE. This chain's CDR3 is CASSPSGTSGYEQYF. The CDR3 DNA reads TGTGCCAGCAGCCCATCCGGGACTAGCGGCTACGAGCAGTACTTC.

This sequence joins TRBV29-1 and TRBJ2-5; 9 positions match TRBD1. V trimming: 2 bases; J trimming: 2 bases; junction bases outside the gene matches: 6. There are 15 residues in the CDR3. Germline-derived CDR1 and CDR2 are SQVTM and ANQGSEA. The CDR3 DNA reads TGCAGCGTTGAACCTGACAGGGGGAGGCAAGAGACCCAGTACTTC. As protein: CSVEPDRGRQETQYF.

The chain couples TRBV24-1 to TRBJ1-5; TRBD1 matches at 10 bases. V was pared by 3 bases and J by 6 bases, with 7 bases of the junction left unmatched. Germline CDR1 reads KGHDR; CDR2 reads SFDVKD. This CDR3 is built from 16 residues. In nucleotides, the CDR3 is TGTGCCACCAGTGATGCGGGACAGGGGTTCCGTCAGCCCCAGCATTTT. Translated: CATSDAGQGFRQPQHF.

V is TRBV5-1 and J is TRBJ2-7; 9 bases map to TRBD1. The length of the CDR3 is 15 residues. The junction had 13 bases not matched to a gene; V was cut back by 5 bases and J by 7 bases. The germline V gene has CDR1 SGHRS and CDR2 YFSETQ. In DNA, the CDR3 is TGCGCCAGCAGGCCAGGACAGGGGATTATAGAGGAGCAGTACTTC. It codes for CASRPGQGIIEEQYF.

V gene TRBV21-1 combines with J gene TRBJ1-4; the table's D call of TRBD1 was not tested on the DNA. TRBV21-1 is a pseudogene locus. This CDR3 is 14 amino acids long. The CDR3 is CALSLGSTNEKLFF. CDR3 DNA: TGTGCCCTCTCTTTGGGCTCAACTAATGAAAAACTGTTTTTT.

CDR3 nucleotides: TGTGCCAGCAGCGATCAGGGGGCCGAGCAGTTCTTC. Translated: CASSDQGAEQFF. The V and J genes are TRBV7-9 and TRBJ2-1, with 8 bases matching TRBD1. V lost 5 bases and J lost 10; bases outside the gene matches: 4. The germline CDR1 and CDR2 sequences are SEHNR and FQNEAQ (reference sequence). The CDR3 loop spans 12 amino acids. The full variable domain, its missing parts supplied by reference TRBV7-9 and TRBJ2-1, is DTGVSQNPRHKITKRGQNVTFRCDPISEHNRLYWYRQTLGQGPEFLTYFQNEAQLEKSRLLSDRFSAERPKGSFSTLEIQRTEQGDSAMYLCASSDQGAEQFFGPGTRLTVL.

The chain is built from TRBV5-4 and TRBJ2-3; 12 bases fit TRBD2. The J segment lost 4 bases and the V segment lost 0 bases, leaving 6 bases of the junction unmatched. From germline, CDR1 is SGHNT and CDR2 YYREEE (reference sequence). The CDR3 runs 17 residues. DNA of the CDR3: TGTGCCAGCAGCTTGGGACTAGCGGGAGTCGGGGCAGATACGCAGTATTTT. Its protein product is CASSLGLAGVGADTQYF.